The present TCR beta chain was sequenced within a study of T cell repertoires in cytomegalovirus infection. Study background: CMV epitopes, recently identified HLA-C-restricted and well-studied HLA-B-restricted, were used. Signatures in public TCR beta sequences pointed to both CMV infection and matching HLA type.

As to this clonotype: No antigen is known for it.

The V end lost 10 bases, the J end lost 4 bases, and 10 bases lay between the germline ends. The CDR3 runs 11 residues. Looked up from germline, CDR1 is MDHEN and CDR2 is SYDVKM. TCRdb processed the reads anew with MiXCR; each CDR3 protein has one entry. The sample lists 700,000 to 900,000 distinct CDR3 sequences, roughly 28% occurring once. Notes on the study in general: HLA-C-restricted CMV clonotypes gave the most frequent clonotype in two of eight donors. There were carriers of CMV plus the relevant HLA, and cumulative public TCR beta family frequency identified them.

This receptor was taken from a human donor in good health (CMV status not recorded). Some clones in this sample may be carry-over from other donors' samples. The sequenced sample was cultured CD8+ T cells from PBMCs, obtained from culture after CMV antigen stimulation. The chain recombines TRBV28 with TRBJ1-1, with TRBD1 as a possible D gene (6 bases). The CDR3: CATYRVTEAFF. The CDR3 bases are TGTGCCACCTACAGGGTCACTGAAGCTTTCTTT.